Listed below are T cell receptor beta chains from one sample, sequenced in a study of blood T cell repertoires in COVID-19. The repertoire was sequenced with immunoSEQ multiplex PCR; TCRdb's copy has only in-frame clones and lacks some. The repertoire has roughly 96,000 clones, roughly 82% of them found once; the top ten carry around a sixth. Material: peripheral blood. The receptors originated from a man older than 75 with acute or convalescent COVID-19. Each CDR3 is given without its conserved first and last residue. The D gene is left open where the match is weak.

>TRBV7-2|-
ASSLDDRRDTGELF
>TRBV10-3|-
AISELRETQY
>TRBV29-1|-
SVEDKAI
>TRBV7-2|TRBD1
ASSSMAGGGKSSWDQY
>TRBV6-1|TRBD1
ASRRAGQGDYEQY
>TRBV28|-
ASSRGDHYEQY
>TRBV6-2/TRBV6-3|-
ASSKIGGAQNLYEQY
>TRBV6-5|-
ASSYWGESTDTQY
>TRBV6-5|TRBD2
ASQTLAGVYEQY
>TRBV7-2|TRBD2
ASSPGLAGALGEQY